Listed here is a single T cell receptor beta chain. This sample was taken from a study of control samples from healthy donors and cancer patients. Germline CDR1 and CDR2: MNHNY and SVGAGI (reference sequence). Trimming left V 0 bases short and J 2 bases short, with 11 bases between. The CDR3 is 16 amino acids. Sequencing was performed with immunoSEQ multiplex PCR; in TCRdb, only in-frame clones are kept and a portion is missing. The table lists around 89,000 clones, roughly four fifths of them singletons. The chain employs TRBV6-6 and TRBJ1-5, with a weak D call TRBD1 (5 bases). This TCR came from a woman aged 60-75 years in good health. Sequences were obtained from blood. CDR3 residues: CASSYSHRRGNQPQHF. The CDR3 nucleotides are TGTGCCAGCAGTTACTCCCACAGGAGAGGCAATCAGCCCCAGCATTTT.